The 11 T cell receptor beta chains presented below share a single source sample, sequenced in a study of blood T cell repertoires in COVID-19. TCRdb's table, derived via immunoSEQ multiplex PCR, lists solely in-frame clones and lacks some. This table has 400,000 or so clones, 89% appearing once. Sequencing used peripheral blood. These receptors all stem from a woman between 40 and 55 years old with COVID-19, enrolled during active disease.

The genes are TRBV19 and TRBJ2-7, with TRBD1 matching 7 bases. This CDR3 has 15 amino acids. The junction had 12 bases not matched to a gene; V was cut back by 6 bases and J by 4 bases. Germline CDR1 is LNHDA and CDR2 is SQIVND (reference sequence). This chain's CDR3 is CASRADRDGFYEQYF. CDR3 nucleotides: TGTGCCAGTAGGGCCGACAGGGACGGATTTTACGAGCAGTACTTC.

V gene TRBV6-2 or TRBV6-3 combines with J gene TRBJ2-7; D gene unclear. V lost 0 bases, J lost 6 bases, and 3 bases lay in between. The germline CDR1 and CDR2 sequences are MNHEY and SVGEGT. The CDR3 has 11 amino acids. Here the CDR3 reads CASSYSGEQYF. The CDR3 coding sequence is TGTGCCAGCAGTTACTCCGGCGAGCAGTACTTC.

The chain is built from TRBV28 and TRBJ1-1; no reliable D call. CDR3 length equals 11 residues. Germline assignment: CDR1 MDHEN and CDR2 SYDVKM. Between the trimmed V and J ends, which lost 5 bases and 4 bases, there was a span of 5 bases. Written as DNA, the CDR3 is TGTGCCAGCAGTCCCAGCACTGAAGCTTTCTTT. This sequence encodes CASSPSTEAFF.

The chain combines TRBV28 with TRBJ1-1, with D tentatively TRBD1 (5 bases). The CDR3 covers 14 residues. Germline CDR1 is MDHEN and CDR2 is SYDVKM. V was shortened by 5 bases and J by 6 bases, with 16 bases between the two germline ends. The CDR3 DNA is TGTGCCAGCAGTCCCACGCAGGGTAGGGCTGAAGCTTTCTTT. Its protein product is CASSPTQGRAEAFF.

The CDR3 bases are TGTGCCAGCAGTCCAGACAGGGGTAGCAATCAGCCCCAGCATTTT. It specifies CASSPDRGSNQPQHF. V and J are TRBV27 and TRBJ1-5; 8 positions match TRBD1. Unmatched junction bases numbered 3, after V lost 5 bases and J lost 0 bases. The CDR3 consists of 15 residues. CDR1 and CDR2 from the germline V gene are MNHEY and SMNVEV (reference sequence).

This rearrangement joins TRBV3-1 (or the pseudogene TRBV3-2) to TRBJ2-7; D is undetermined. The CDR3 runs to 13 residues. Germline CDR1 LGHDT, CDR2 YNNKEL (reference sequence). V dropped 4 bases and J dropped 2 bases, with 9 bases sitting between them. CDR3 protein: CASSPRGTYEQYF. The DNA for the CDR3 is TGTGCCAGCAGCCCTCGCGGAACCTACGAGCAGTACTTC.

The genes are TRBV7-8 and TRBJ2-6; 7 bases line up with TRBD1. The V gene end was trimmed by 6 bases and the J gene end by 2 bases; junction bases not matched to a gene: 7. Germline V CDR1 and CDR2: SGHVS, FQNEAQ. The CDR3 length is 16 residues. CDR3 coding DNA: TGTGCCAGCAGACGGACAGGCGAGGCTGGGGCCAACGTCCTGACTTTC. As protein: CASRRTGEAGANVLTF.

The rearrangement joins TRBV13 to TRBJ2-7; weak D call: TRBD2 (5 bases). Trimming removed 5 bases at V and 1 base at J, with 9 bases between. The CDR3 runs 13 residues. Looked up from germline, CDR1 is PRHDT and CDR2 is FYEKMQ (reference sequence). CDR3 residues: CASSHGLSYEQYF. The DNA of the CDR3 is TGTGCCAGCAGCCACGGACTTTCCTACGAGCAGTACTTC.

The chain has TRBV3-1 (or the pseudogene TRBV3-2) and TRBJ2-7; D perhaps matches TRBD1 (5 bases). The germline gives CDR1 LGHDT, CDR2 YNNKEL (reference sequence). The CDR3 runs 15 residues. With 1 base removed from V and 2 bases from J, the gap between germline ends came to 12 bases. The CDR3 region has the DNA TGTGCCAGCAGCCAAGGTGCAGGGATGACCTACGAGCAGTACTTC. Translated: CASSQGAGMTYEQYF.

The genes are TRBV4-3 and TRBJ2-2, with 10 bases that match TRBD2. The CDR3 extends over 18 amino acids. The germline gives CDR1 LGHNA, CDR2 YSLEER. V shed 1 base, J shed 3 bases, and the junction held 8 bases outside the gene matches. CDR3 sequence: CASSQGLGLAGDTGELFF. The CDR3 bases are TGCGCCAGCAGCCAAGGTCTAGGTCTAGCGGGAGACACCGGGGAGCTGTTTTTT.

This chain uses TRBV11-3 with TRBJ2-1; maybe TRBD2 (5 bases). Trimming took off 0 bases at V and 9 bases at J, with 9 bases between the two ends. The CDR3 runs to 13 residues. CDR1 SGHNT and CDR2 YENEEA come from the germline V gene. CDR3 in amino acids: CASSLELAGEQFF. The CDR3, as DNA: TGTGCCAGCAGCTTAGAGTTGGCGGGTGAGCAGTTCTTC.